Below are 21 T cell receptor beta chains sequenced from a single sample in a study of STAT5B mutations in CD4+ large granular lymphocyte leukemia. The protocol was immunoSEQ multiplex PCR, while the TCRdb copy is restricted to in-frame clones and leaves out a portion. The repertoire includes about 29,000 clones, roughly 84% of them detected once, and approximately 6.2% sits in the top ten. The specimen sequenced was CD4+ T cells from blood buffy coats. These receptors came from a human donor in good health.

The CDR3 nucleotides read TGTGCCAGCAGCTTAGAATTTGGGTACGATAGGACCCAGTACTTC. Its translation is CASSLEFGYDRTQYF. V gene TRBV7-2 combines with J gene TRBJ2-5, with unresolved D. Looked up from germline, CDR1 is SGHTA and CDR2 is FQGNSA. There are 15 residues in the CDR3. Trimming took off 1 base at V and 7 bases at J, with 16 bases between the two ends.

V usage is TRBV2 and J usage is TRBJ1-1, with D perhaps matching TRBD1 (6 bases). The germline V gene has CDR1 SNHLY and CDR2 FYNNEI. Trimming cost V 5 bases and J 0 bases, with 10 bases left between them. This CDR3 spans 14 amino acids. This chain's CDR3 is CASSWDTMNTEAFF. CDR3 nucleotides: TGTGCCAGCAGTTGGGACACTATGAACACTGAAGCTTTCTTT. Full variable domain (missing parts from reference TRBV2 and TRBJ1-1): EPEVTQTPSHQVTQMGQEVILRCVPISNHLYFYWYRQILGQKVEFLVSFYNNEISEKSEIFDDQFSVERPDGSNFTLKIRSTKLEDSAMYFCASSWDTMNTEAFFGQGTRLTVV.

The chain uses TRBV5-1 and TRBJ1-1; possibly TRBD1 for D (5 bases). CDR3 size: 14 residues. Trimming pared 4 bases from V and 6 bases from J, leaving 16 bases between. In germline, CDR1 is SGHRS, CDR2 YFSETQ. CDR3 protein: CASSPYGGVAEAFF. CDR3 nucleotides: TGCGCCAGCAGCCCCTACGGGGGGGTGGCTGAAGCTTTCTTT.

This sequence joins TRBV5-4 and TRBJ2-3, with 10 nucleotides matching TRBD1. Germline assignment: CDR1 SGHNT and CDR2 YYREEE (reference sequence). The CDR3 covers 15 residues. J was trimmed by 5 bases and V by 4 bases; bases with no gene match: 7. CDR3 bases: TGTGCCAGCAGCGCGGATGGGACAGGGGTAGATACGCAGTATTTT. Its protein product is CASSADGTGVDTQYF.

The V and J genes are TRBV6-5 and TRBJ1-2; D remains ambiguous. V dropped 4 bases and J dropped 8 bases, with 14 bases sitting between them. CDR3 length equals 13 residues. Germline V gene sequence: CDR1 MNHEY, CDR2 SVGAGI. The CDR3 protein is CASSSPYERGYTF. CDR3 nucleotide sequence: TGTGCCAGCAGTTCCCCGTATGAGAGGGGCTACACCTTC.

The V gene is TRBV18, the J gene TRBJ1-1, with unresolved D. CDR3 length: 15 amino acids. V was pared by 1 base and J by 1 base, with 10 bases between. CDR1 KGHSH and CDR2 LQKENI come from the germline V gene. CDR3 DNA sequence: TGTGCCAGCTCACCACAGTCGGCAGGGAACACTGAAGCTTTCTTT. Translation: CASSPQSAGNTEAFF.

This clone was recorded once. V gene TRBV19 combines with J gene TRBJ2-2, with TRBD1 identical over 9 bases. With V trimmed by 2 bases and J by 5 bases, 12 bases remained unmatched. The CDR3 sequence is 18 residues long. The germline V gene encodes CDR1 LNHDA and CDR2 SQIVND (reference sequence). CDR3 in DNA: TGTGCCAGTAGTATACGACATCCCCGACAGGGGGGGACCGGGGAGCTGTTTTTT. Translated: CASSIRHPRQGGTGELFF.

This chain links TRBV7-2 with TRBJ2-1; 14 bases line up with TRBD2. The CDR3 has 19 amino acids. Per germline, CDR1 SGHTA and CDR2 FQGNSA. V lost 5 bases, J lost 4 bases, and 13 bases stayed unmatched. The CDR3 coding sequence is TGTGCCAGCAGCGCTCCATCCGGGACTAGCGGGGGAAAATACAATGAGCAGTTCTTC. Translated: CASSAPSGTSGGKYNEQFF.

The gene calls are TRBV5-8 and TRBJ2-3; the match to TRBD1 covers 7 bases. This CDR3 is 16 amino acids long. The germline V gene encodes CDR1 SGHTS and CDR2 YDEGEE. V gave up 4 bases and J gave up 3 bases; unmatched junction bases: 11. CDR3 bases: TGTGCCAGCAGCACTACAGGGGTGGAGTATACAGATACGCAGTATTTT. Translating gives CASSTTGVEYTDTQYF.

CDR3 protein: CASSARQDHTGELFF. CDR3 sequence (DNA): TGTGCCAGCAGCGCCCGACAGGACCACACCGGGGAGCTGTTTTTT. V usage is TRBV9 and J usage is TRBJ2-2, with D tentatively TRBD1 (6 bases). V gave up 3 bases and J gave up 3 bases, with 12 bases separating them. CDR1 SGDLS and CDR2 YYNGEE come from the germline V gene. The CDR3 runs 15 residues.

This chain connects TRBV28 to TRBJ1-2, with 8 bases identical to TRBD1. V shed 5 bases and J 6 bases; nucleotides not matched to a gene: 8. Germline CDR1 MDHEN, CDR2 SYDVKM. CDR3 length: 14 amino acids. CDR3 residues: CASSTRDRWDGYTF. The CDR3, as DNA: TGTGCCAGCAGTACCCGGGACAGGTGGGATGGCTACACCTTC.

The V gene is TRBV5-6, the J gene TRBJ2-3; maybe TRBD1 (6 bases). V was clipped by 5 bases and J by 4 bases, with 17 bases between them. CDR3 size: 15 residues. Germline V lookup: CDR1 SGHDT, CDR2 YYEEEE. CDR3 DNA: TGTGCCAGCAGAAAACCCACAGGGTGGGCAGATACGCAGTATTTT. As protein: CASRKPTGWADTQYF.

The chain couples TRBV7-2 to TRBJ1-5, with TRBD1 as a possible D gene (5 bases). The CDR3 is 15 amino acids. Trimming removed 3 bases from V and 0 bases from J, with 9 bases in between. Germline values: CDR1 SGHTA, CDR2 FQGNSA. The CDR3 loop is CASSLGDGSNQPQHF. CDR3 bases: TGTGCCAGCAGCTTGGGGGACGGTAGCAATCAGCCCCAGCATTTT. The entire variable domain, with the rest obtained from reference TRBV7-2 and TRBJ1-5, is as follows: GAGVSQSPSNKVTEKGKDVELRCDPISGHTALYWYRQSLGQGLEFLIYFQGNSAPDKSGLPSDRFSAERTGGSVSTLTIQRTQQEDSAVYLCASSLGDGSNQPQHFGDGTRLSIL.

CDR3 in amino acids: CASSLGAGGTEAFF. The CDR3 region has the DNA TGTGCCAGCAGCTTAGGCGCAGGGGGCACTGAAGCTTTCTTT. The rearrangement joins TRBV7-2 to TRBJ1-1, with TRBD1 matching over 7 bases. J gave up 4 bases and V 1 base, and 3 bases lay outside the gene matches. The germline V gene has CDR1 SGHTA and CDR2 FQGNSA. This CDR3 is 14 amino acids long.

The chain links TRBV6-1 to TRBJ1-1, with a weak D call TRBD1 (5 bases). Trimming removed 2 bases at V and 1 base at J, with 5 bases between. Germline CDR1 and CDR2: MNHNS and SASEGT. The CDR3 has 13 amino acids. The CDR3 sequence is CASSEQGNTEAFF. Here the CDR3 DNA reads TGTGCCAGCAGTGAACAGGGGAACACTGAAGCTTTCTTT.

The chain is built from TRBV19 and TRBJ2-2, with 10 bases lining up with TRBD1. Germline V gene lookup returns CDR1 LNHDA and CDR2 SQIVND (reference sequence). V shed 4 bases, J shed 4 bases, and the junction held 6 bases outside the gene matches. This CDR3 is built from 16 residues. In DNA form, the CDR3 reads TGTGCCAGTAGTACGGGACAGGGGCGGGGCACCGGGGAGCTGTTTTTT. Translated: CASSTGQGRGTGELFF.

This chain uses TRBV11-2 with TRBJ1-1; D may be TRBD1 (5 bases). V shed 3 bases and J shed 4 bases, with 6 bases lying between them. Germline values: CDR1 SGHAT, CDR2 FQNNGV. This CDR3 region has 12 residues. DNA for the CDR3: TGTGCCAGCAGCTTGGGGCCCACTGAAGCTTTCTTT. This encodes CASSLGPTEAFF.

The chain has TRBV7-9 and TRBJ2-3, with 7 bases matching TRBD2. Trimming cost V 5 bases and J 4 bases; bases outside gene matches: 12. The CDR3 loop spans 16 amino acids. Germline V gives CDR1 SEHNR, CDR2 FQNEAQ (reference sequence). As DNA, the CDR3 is TGTGCCAGCAGCCCCAAGGGAGGGCCCCGCCCAGATACGCAGTATTTT. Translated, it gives CASSPKGGPRPDTQYF.

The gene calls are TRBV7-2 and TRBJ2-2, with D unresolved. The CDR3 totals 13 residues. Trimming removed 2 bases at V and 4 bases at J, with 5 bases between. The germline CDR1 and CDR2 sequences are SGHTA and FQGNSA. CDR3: CASSLPPTGELFF. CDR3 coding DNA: TGTGCCAGCAGCTTACCACCCACCGGGGAGCTGTTTTTT.

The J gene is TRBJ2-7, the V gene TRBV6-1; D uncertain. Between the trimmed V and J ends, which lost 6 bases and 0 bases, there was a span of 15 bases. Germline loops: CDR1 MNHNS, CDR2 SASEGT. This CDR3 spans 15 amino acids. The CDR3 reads CASRSQGLSSYEQYV. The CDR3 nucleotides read TGTGCCAGCAGGAGCCAAGGGTTGTCCTCCTACGAGCAGTACGTC.

CDR3 region: CASSLIRTGGETQYF. The CDR3 nucleotides are TGTGCCAGCAGCTTAATCAGGACAGGGGGAGAGACCCAGTACTTC. J is TRBJ2-5 and V is TRBV7-2; TRBD1 matches at 10 bases. The CDR3 contains 15 residues. Germline CDR1 SGHTA, CDR2 FQGNSA. The ends lost 2 bases at V and 4 bases at J; junction bases unmatched: 4.